This T cell receptor beta chain is drawn from a study of TIL therapy for anti-PD-1-resistant metastatic lung cancer. Germline CDR1 LGHDT, CDR2 YNNKEL (reference sequence). V dropped 4 bases and J dropped 4; count of bases not matched to a gene: 8. CDR3 length equals 15 residues. The time point is: pre-treatment sample, taken before nivolumab and TIL therapy. Pleural nodules or supraclavicular lymph nodes made up most of the excised metastases sampled. Patients were adults with stage 4 NSCLC. This was the immunoSEQ v3 assay. Clones were read by immunoSEQ multiplex PCR, and TCRdb kept only the in-frame ones, dropping some. The sample consists of approximately 87,000 clones, 65% of them appearing once.

Specimen: tumor tissue, collected at baseline. The origin of this receptor is a person between 25 and 79 years old with non-small cell lung cancer. This chain uses TRBV3-1 (or the pseudogene TRBV3-2) with TRBJ2-5; 8 positions match TRBD1. The CDR3 loop reads CASSPDYGTGETQYF. CDR3 DNA: TGTGCCAGCAGCCCCGACTATGGGACAGGAGAGACCCAGTACTTC.